The T cell receptor beta chain under discussion was sequenced for a study of T-cell reconstitution after alpha-beta-depleted transplantation in children (dated by TCRdb to 2015 to 2016). With respect to the entire study: Using TCR repertoire profiling, the study followed T-cell immune reconstitution in a quantitative way in children after TCRalphabeta/CD19-depleted allogeneic hematopoietic cell transplantation.

The treatment or condition label of this sample denotes: allogeneic hematopoietic cell transplantation with graft depleted of TCRalphabeta T cells and CD19 B cells. The children who served as transplant recipients had been given grafts of TCRalphabeta/CD19-depleted allogeneic hematopoietic cells. Ten or more counts support this clonotype. The clone's antigen remains unknown. The sample holds no much larger clone one base away, and base qualities are not on file. What the study reported, not specific to this receptor: In some patients, the high TCRbeta diversity seen at day 60 was put down to recipient T cells and intrathymic progenitors that had survived conditioning. The apparently early recovery of alphabetaT-cell counts about two months after transplant reportedly depended on only several hundred rapidly expanded clones that came from non-depleted graft cells. Over subsequent months, a decline in hyperexpanded clone frequencies was noted, and after one year, T-cell counts and TCRbeta diversity were mostly ascribed to newly produced T cells.

As encoded in the germline V gene, CDR1 is SGHVS while CDR2 is FNYEAQ. Including the terminal cysteine and phenylalanine, the CDR3 comprises 15 residues. Only the CDR3 part of the read is kept: 45 bases, read in frame from the first base. A distance of 13 bases separates the germline ends of V and J, which lose 4 bases and 0 bases respectively. Libraries came from PCR. Reads for this sample came from an Illumina HiSeq 2500. TCR library preparation used molecular barcoding, with unique molecular identifiers applied to normalize quantification of the TCRbeta repertoire. The public reads were quality trimmed at Q25 with fastp and then assembled into clones with MiXCR by TCRdb, keeping productive beta chains. Rows with one shared CDR3 protein collapse into an entry with the most common genes and DNA. The sample table holds roughly 490,000 distinct CDR3 sequences, of which approximately 10% were seen once. The top ten clones comprise 13% to 15% of the sample.

This clonotype was obtained from a female patient between 2 and 15 years old who had a stem cell transplant for aplastic anemia, so the T cells may come from the graft donor. Sequenced material: PBMCs, mostly from graft donor cells, taken 180 days after TCRalphabeta/CD19-depleted stem cell transplant. The V and J genes are TRBV7-6 and TRBJ2-7, with the D gene not confidently named. The CDR3 loop reads CASSSRHTNSYEQYF. The nucleotides are TGTGCCAGCAGCTCCCGACACACGAACTCCTACGAGCAGTACTTC. Full variable domain (CDR3 extended with the reference TRBV7-6 and TRBJ2-7 proteins): GAGVSQSPRYKVTKRGQDVALRCDPISGHVSLYWYRQALGQGPEFLTYFNYEAQQDKSGLPNDRFSAERPEGSISTLTIQRTEQRDSAMYRCASSSRHTNSYEQYFGPGTRLTVT.